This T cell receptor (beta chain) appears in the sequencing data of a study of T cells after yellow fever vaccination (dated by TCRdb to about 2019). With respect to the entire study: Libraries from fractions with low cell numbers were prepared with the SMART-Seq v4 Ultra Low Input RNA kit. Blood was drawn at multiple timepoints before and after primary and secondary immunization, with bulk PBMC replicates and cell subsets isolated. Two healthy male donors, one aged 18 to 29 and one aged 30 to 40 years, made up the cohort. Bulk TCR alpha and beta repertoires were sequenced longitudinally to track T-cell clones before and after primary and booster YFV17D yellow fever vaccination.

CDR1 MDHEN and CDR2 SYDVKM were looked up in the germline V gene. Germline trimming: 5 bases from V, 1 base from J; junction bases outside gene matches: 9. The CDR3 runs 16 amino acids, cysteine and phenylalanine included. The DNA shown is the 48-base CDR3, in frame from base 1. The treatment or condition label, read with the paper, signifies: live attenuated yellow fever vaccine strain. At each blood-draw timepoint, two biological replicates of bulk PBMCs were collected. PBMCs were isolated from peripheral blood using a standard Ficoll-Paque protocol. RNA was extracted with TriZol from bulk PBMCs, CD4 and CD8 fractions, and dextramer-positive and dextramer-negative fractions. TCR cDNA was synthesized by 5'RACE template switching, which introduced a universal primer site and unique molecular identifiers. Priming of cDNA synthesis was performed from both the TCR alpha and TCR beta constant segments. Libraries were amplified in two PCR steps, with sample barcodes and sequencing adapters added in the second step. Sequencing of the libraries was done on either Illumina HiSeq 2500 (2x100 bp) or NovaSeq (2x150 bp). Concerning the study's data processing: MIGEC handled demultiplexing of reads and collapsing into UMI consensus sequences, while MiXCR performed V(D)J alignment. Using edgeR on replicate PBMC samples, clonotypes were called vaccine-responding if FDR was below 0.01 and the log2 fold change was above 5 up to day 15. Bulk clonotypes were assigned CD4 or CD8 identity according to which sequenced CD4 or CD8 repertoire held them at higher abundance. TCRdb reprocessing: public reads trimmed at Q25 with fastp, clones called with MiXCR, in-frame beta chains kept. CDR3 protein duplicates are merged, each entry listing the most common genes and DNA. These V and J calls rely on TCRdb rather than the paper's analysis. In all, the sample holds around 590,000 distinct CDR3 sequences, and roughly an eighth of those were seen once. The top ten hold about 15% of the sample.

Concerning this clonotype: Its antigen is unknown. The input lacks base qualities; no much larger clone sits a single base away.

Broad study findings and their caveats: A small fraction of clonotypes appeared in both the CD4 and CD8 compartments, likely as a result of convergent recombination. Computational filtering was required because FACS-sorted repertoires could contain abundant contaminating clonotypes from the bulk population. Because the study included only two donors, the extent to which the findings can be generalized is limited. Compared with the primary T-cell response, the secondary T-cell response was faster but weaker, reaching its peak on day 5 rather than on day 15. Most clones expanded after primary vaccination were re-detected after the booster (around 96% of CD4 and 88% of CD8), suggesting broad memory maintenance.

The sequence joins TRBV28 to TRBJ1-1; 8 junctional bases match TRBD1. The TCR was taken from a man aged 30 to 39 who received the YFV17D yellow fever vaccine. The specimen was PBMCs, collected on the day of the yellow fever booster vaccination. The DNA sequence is TGTGCCAGCAGTGCAAGGACAGGGACCCGGAACACTGAAGCTTTCTTT. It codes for CASSARTGTRNTEAFF.